Each of the 9 T cell receptor beta chains below was sequenced from the same sample in a study of T-cell reconstitution after alpha-beta-depleted transplantation in children. It was with unique molecular identifiers that the TCRbeta library was prepared. Using its own MiXCR run on the PCR reads, TCRdb lists one record per CDR3 protein. Found here are 200,000 to 300,000 distinct CDR3 sequences, about 12% of them singletons; the top ten hold approximately 2.9%. The material sequenced was PBMCs from the stem cell graft donor, taken from the stem cell graft. The receptor set was obtained from a human donor who donated a stem cell graft to a child with acute lymphoblastic leukemia.

In its sample, this clonotype was seen many times. This chain links TRBV6-4 with TRBJ2-3, with 9 bases identical to TRBD1. The V gene end was trimmed by 2 bases and the J gene end by 4 bases; junction bases not matched to a gene: 4. Germline CDR1 MRHNA, CDR2 SNTAGT. The CDR3 has 15 amino acids. This CDR3 is CASSDGQGNADTQYF. The DNA for the CDR3 is TGTGCCAGCAGTGACGGACAGGGGAATGCAGATACGCAGTATTTT.

This clonotype was observed at least ten times. The chain links TRBV12-3 or TRBV12-4 to TRBJ2-1; 9 bases line up with TRBD2. The V gene end was trimmed by 7 bases and the J gene end by 5 bases; junction bases not matched to a gene: 9. The CDR3 sequence is 15 residues long. CDR3 DNA: TGTGCCAGCAAATTAGCGGGAGTGGACGACAATGAGCAGTTCTTC. Its protein is CASKLAGVDDNEQFF.

As regards this clonotype: The junction departs from germline at one end; a sequencing error may be responsible. This chain joins TRBV12-3 or TRBV12-4 and TRBJ2-5; D may correspond to TRBD1 or TRBD2 (5 bases each). The CDR3 runs to 13 residues. The CDR3 loop reads CASSLATEETQYF. As DNA, the CDR3 is TGTGCCAGCAGCTTAGCGACAGAAGAGACCCAGTACTTC.

Comments on this clonotype: Mismatch with germline at one junction end may stem from a read error. The chain joins TRBV7-2 to TRBJ2-1, with TRBD2 identical over 9 bases. Germline values: CDR1 SGHTA, CDR2 FQGNSA. CDR3 length: 16 residues. Written as DNA, the CDR3 is TGTGGCAGCAGCCCCCCCCCGGGCGGGGGGGCGGTTGAGCAGTTCTTC. Protein: CGSSPPPGGGAVEQFF.

The chain is built from TRBV7-8 and TRBJ1-4; the match to TRBD1 covers 7 bases. CDR1 is SGHVS, CDR2 FQNEAQ, per germline. With 5 bases clipped from V and 5 bases from J, the junction kept 11 bases outside the gene matches. The CDR3 is made up of 16 amino acids. This CDR3 reads CASSQTGQGGNEKLFF. DNA for the CDR3: TGTGCCAGCAGCCAGACAGGGCAAGGGGGGAATGAAAAACTGTTTTTT.

This clonotype was picked up many times. J is TRBJ2-3 and V is TRBV7-9; 9 bases align to TRBD2. Per germline, CDR1 SEHNR and CDR2 FQNEAQ (reference sequence). J lost 2 bases, V lost 6 bases, and 6 bases had no gene match. This CDR3 has 15 residues. CDR3 protein: CASRGPGLATDTQYF. The CDR3 region has the DNA TGTGCCAGCAGAGGACCGGGACTAGCCACAGATACGCAGTATTTT.

This clonotype was counted at least ten times. V usage is TRBV5-6 and J usage is TRBJ2-7, with TRBD1 identical over 7 bases. Germline V CDR1 and CDR2: SGHDT, YYEEEE. V was pared by 2 bases and J by 2 bases, with 10 bases of the junction left unmatched. The CDR3 contains 16 residues. The CDR3 DNA is TGTGCCAGCAGCTTAGAGGCCGGGGACAGCACCTACGAGCAGTACTTC. Residues: CASSLEAGDSTYEQYF. The full variable domain, with the rest looked up from reference TRBV5-6 and TRBJ2-7, is DAGVTQSPTHLIKTRGQQVTLRCSPKSGHDTVSWYQQALGQGPQFIFQYYEEEERQRGNFPDRFSGHQFPNYSSELNVNALLLGDSALYLCASSLEAGDSTYEQYFGPGTRLTVT.

This clonotype has ten or more counts. This chain connects TRBV28 to TRBJ1-2; D is unresolved. CDR1 MDHEN and CDR2 SYDVKM come from the germline V gene. This CDR3 contains 18 residues. The V end was cut by 3 bases, the J end by 5 bases, with 25 bases between. This CDR3 reads CASSFPRAAPVLKYGYTF. For the CDR3, the DNA is TGTGCCAGCAGTTTCCCCCGGGCAGCTCCTGTACTTAAATATGGCTACACCTTC.

This clonotype appeared many times. The genes are TRBV5-1 and TRBJ1-4; D is uncertain. Trimming took off 4 bases at V and 0 bases at J, with 10 bases between the two ends. In germline, CDR1 is SGHRS, CDR2 YFSETQ. The CDR3 contains 15 residues. The CDR3 DNA sequence: TGCGCCAGCAGCCCCGGGAGGGCAACTAATGAAAAACTGTTTTTT. Its protein product is CASSPGRATNEKLFF. The entire variable domain, with the rest obtained from reference TRBV5-1 and TRBJ1-4, is as follows: KAGVTQTPRYLIKTRGQQVTLSCSPISGHRSVSWYQQTPGQGLQFLFEYFSETQRNKGNFPGRFSGRQFSNSRSEMNVSTLELGDSALYLCASSPGRATNEKLFFGSGTQLSVL.